Listed below are T cell receptor beta chains from one sample, sequenced in a study of blood T cell repertoires in COVID-19. Some clones are missing from TCRdb's copy, which holds only in-frame ones; the method was immunoSEQ multiplex PCR. This sample carries 250,000 to 300,000 clones, approximately 88% of them seen once, and the ten largest clones take about 10%. The specimen was peripheral blood. The receptors come from a woman in her 70s with COVID-19, enrolled during active disease. Both conserved end residues are trimmed from each CDR3. The D gene is left open where the match is weak. Not all rows give a size; the values are once, few, many and, for expanded clones, a class.

J	V	D	size	CDR3
TRBJ2-2	TRBV11-3	TRBD1	-	ASSKGTGSDTGELF
TRBJ1-4	TRBV6-6	-	-	ASSYRGGHEKLF
TRBJ1-3	TRBV19	-	-	ASRSGGYSGNTIY
TRBJ2-3	TRBV28	TRBD2	-	ASSSARGLAGDTQY
TRBJ1-2	TRBV7-3	TRBD1	-	ASSPGTDYGYT
TRBJ1-2	TRBV11-1	-	-	ASSFGTDDYGYT
TRBJ2-7	TRBV5-1	TRBD2	-	ASSLPTGLAGNPEQY
TRBJ1-2	TRBV14	-	-	ASSQGGEGYT
TRBJ2-3	TRBV9	-	-	ASSAGQILTDTQY
TRBJ2-5	TRBV4-1	-	-	ASSHGDTPRETQY
TRBJ2-7	TRBV5-6	-	-	ASSLVISGPSYEQY
TRBJ2-2	TRBV7-2	TRBD2	-	ASSPLVAGNTGELF
TRBJ1-1	TRBV28	-	-	ASSGGSTQHTEAF
TRBJ2-5	TRBV5-1	-	-	ASSLTSLLQETQY
TRBJ1-2	TRBV28	-	-	ASSLRPGLAIGYT
TRBJ1-5	TRBV7-2	-	-	ASSPQGGVQPQH
TRBJ1-6	TRBV7-8	-	once	ASSLVLSEGYSPLH
TRBJ2-1	TRBV12-3/TRBV12-4	TRBD2	-	ASSPISGREQF
TRBJ1-1	TRBV4-1	-	-	ASSQGEGDTEAF
TRBJ1-4	TRBV11-2	-	-	ASELTGSGEKLF
TRBJ1-6	TRBV20-1	-	-	SASPPRVAYNSPLH
TRBJ1-1	TRBV19	-	-	ASSADRPEAF
TRBJ1-2	TRBV3-1/TRBV3-2	TRBD1	-	ASSQDSVQGAAGYT
TRBJ1-2	TRBV7-2	-	-	ASSLQPVLAGGDGYT
TRBJ2-5	TRBV7-9	-	once	ASSREGGETQY
TRBJ1-3	TRBV2	-	-	ASQPGSSGNTIY
TRBJ1-6	TRBV5-1	-	-	ASSVNRVKGSPLH
TRBJ2-7	TRBV27	-	-	ASSFVGAYEQY
TRBJ2-3	TRBV10-3	-	-	AISSRDTDTQY
TRBJ1-1	TRBV10-3	-	-	AISESFPLNTEAF
TRBJ2-7	TRBV19	-	-	ASSIRPDSIYEQY
TRBJ2-7	TRBV28	TRBD2	-	ASTRGLGNFYEQY
TRBJ2-1	TRBV5-1	TRBD1	-	ASSSGTGIYNEQF
TRBJ2-3	TRBV19	TRBD2	-	ASSRTSDTQY
TRBJ2-7	TRBV28	-	-	ASSLSTGIVHEQY
TRBJ1-2	TRBV5-5	TRBD1	-	ASTIRQGPYGYT
TRBJ1-1	TRBV2	TRBD1	-	ASRDRRSSAEAF
TRBJ2-1	TRBV4-3	TRBD2	-	ASSLTAGGPNEQF
TRBJ1-1	TRBV10-3	-	-	AITGDVNTEAF
TRBJ1-1	TRBV2	-	-	ASKGVNTEAF
TRBJ1-1	TRBV11-3	-	-	ASSMYPGQNTEAF
TRBJ1-2	TRBV9	TRBD1	-	ASSVRKGRQGADYGYT
TRBJ2-7	TRBV11-2	-	once	ASTKRWGAYEQY
TRBJ2-1	TRBV19	-	-	ASSGGGMRVYNEQF
TRBJ1-5	TRBV7-2	TRBD1	few	ASSPRTGASNQPQH
TRBJ2-7	TRBV3-1/TRBV3-2	-	few	ASSQVSDYEQY
TRBJ2-2	TRBV5-1	-	once	ASSLATPRGELF
TRBJ1-6	TRBV4-3	-	-	ASSQVQGVRSPLH
TRBJ2-1	TRBV4-1	-	-	ASSRDTSYNEQF
TRBJ2-7	TRBV15	-	-	ATSRDLAGPREQY